This T cell receptor beta chain originates from a study of blood T cell repertoires in COVID-19. Study as a whole: Both acute and convalescent COVID-19 samples were obtained from the United States, Italy and Spain.

The CDR3 totals 13 residues. Germline V CDR1 and CDR2: SGHAT, FQNNGV. V was clipped by 2 bases and J by 3 bases, with 6 bases between them. Profiling relied on immunoSEQ multiplex PCR, and the TCRdb table lists in-frame clones only, not all of them. The table includes under 150,000 clones, 75% to 90% detected once. Sequencing input: peripheral blood. The sequence came from a woman between 50 and 59 years old who had recovered from COVID-19. The rearrangement uses TRBV11-2 and TRBJ2-3; D remains ambiguous. The CDR3 DNA reads TGTGCCAGCAGCTTATATTTGACAGATACGCAGTATTTT. This codes for CASSLYLTDTQYF.